The clone carrying this T cell receptor beta chain appeared a single time. Antigen: not known. These data are taken from a study of OX40 agonist ivuxolimab in advanced cancers. Study at large: Of the participants, 35% to 50% had some prior anti-PD-1, anti-PD-L1 or anti-CTLA-4 therapy, which was allowed.

Trimming removed 5 bases from V and 0 bases from J; junction bases left unmatched: 4. Germline V gene data show CDR1 as SGHTA and CDR2 as FQGTGA. This CDR3 is built from 14 residues. Overall study results and limits: CD8+ T cells averaged more expanded clones than CD4+. Normalized expansion of T-cell clones was also low for some nonresponders. Partial responders dosed at 0.1-3.0 mg/kg displayed clonal expansion ranking among the lowest.

Some clones are missing from TCRdb's copy, which holds only in-frame ones; the method was immunoSEQ multiplex PCR. The sample records over 100,000 clones, 90% being singletons. The origin of this receptor is an adult with an advanced solid tumor such as melanoma, head and neck, liver or kidney cancer. The chain employs TRBV7-3 and TRBJ2-7; TRBD2 aligns across 7 bases. The sequenced sample was CD4+ or CD8+ T cells sorted from blood, obtained in a trial of the OX40 agonist ivuxolimab. CDR3 DNA sequence: TGTGCCAGCAGCACTAGCGCCTTCTCCTACGAGCAGTACTTC. Encoded protein: CASSTSAFSYEQYF.